The 28 T cell receptor beta chains below were found in one sample sequenced in a study of cytomegalovirus exposure and HLA in healthy donors. Generated by immunoSEQ multiplex PCR, the TCRdb table keeps only in-frame clones and is missing some. The data contain about 58,000 clones, under 95% of them singletons. The sample was PBMCs. The receptors shown here come from a man younger than 35 in good health and CMV-seronegative.

This sequence joins TRBV4-3 and TRBJ1-4, with D tentatively TRBD1 (6 bases). From germline, CDR1 is LGHNA and CDR2 YSLEER. This CDR3 contains 17 residues. The V and J ends lost 1 base and 7 bases respectively, with 19 bases between them. The CDR3 sequence: CASSQGTLRGQGEKLFF. CDR3 sequence (DNA): TGCGCCAGCAGCCAAGGGACCCTCAGGGGTCAGGGTGAAAAACTGTTTTTT.

The genes are TRBV2 and TRBJ2-2; 7 nucleotides match TRBD2. With V trimmed by 6 bases and J by 0 bases, 4 bases remained unmatched. The CDR3 loop spans 15 amino acids. The V gene's germline CDR1 is SNHLY and CDR2 FYNNEI. The CDR3 DNA sequence: TGTGCCAGCAGCGCTAGCGGTGCGAACACCGGGGAGCTGTTTTTT. Its translation is CASSASGANTGELFF.

The chain carries TRBV5-1 and TRBJ1-1; 8 positions agree with TRBD1. This CDR3 comprises 16 residues. Germline values: CDR1 SGHRS, CDR2 YFSETQ. After removal of 1 base from V and 0 bases from J, the junction contained 5 bases not matched to a gene. CDR3 DNA sequence: TGCGCCAGCAGCTTGCAGGGGGCCGAAATGAACACTGAAGCTTTCTTT. This encodes CASSLQGAEMNTEAFF. Based on the CDR3 plus reference TRBV5-1 and TRBJ1-1, the full variable domain is KAGVTQTPRYLIKTRGQQVTLSCSPISGHRSVSWYQQTPGQGLQFLFEYFSETQRNKGNFPGRFSGRQFSNSRSEMNVSTLELGDSALYLCASSLQGAEMNTEAFFGQGTRLTVV.

The chain is built from TRBV7-8 and TRBJ2-5; the match to TRBD2 covers 12 bases. The CDR3 extends over 17 amino acids. Germline V CDR1 and CDR2: SGHVS, FQNEAQ. V dropped 0 bases and J dropped 4; count of bases not matched to a gene: 6. The CDR3: CASSLALAGGLRETQYF. The CDR3 coding sequence is TGTGCCAGCAGCTTAGCCCTAGCGGGAGGGCTTCGAGAGACCCAGTACTTC.

The rearrangement links TRBV27 to TRBJ2-3; no firm D call. The V end lost 1 base, the J end lost 4 bases, and 9 bases lay between the germline ends. The CDR3 spans 14 residues. Germline V CDR1 and CDR2: MNHEY, SMNVEV (reference sequence). The CDR3 region has the DNA TGTGCCAGCAGTTTATTTATAAGCGCAGATACGCAGTATTTT. Amino acids: CASSLFISADTQYF.

DNA of the CDR3: TGCGCCAGCAGCTTGACTCGGACAGGGTCCTACAATGAGCAGTTCTTC. Translated, it gives CASSLTRTGSYNEQFF. The chain joins TRBV5-1 to TRBJ2-1; TRBD1 aligns across 8 bases. The CDR3 spans 16 residues. J lost 1 base, V lost 1 base, and 4 bases had no gene match. Germline CDR1 is SGHRS and CDR2 is YFSETQ.

The rearrangement joins TRBV5-1 to TRBJ2-7, with 9 bases fitting TRBD1. The CDR3 has 16 amino acids. Germline V gives CDR1 SGHRS, CDR2 YFSETQ. Trimming removed 4 bases from V and 7 bases from J; junction bases left unmatched: 15. The CDR3 DNA is TGCGCCAGCAGCCTAGAGCCACAGGGGGCCGTTCGTGAGCAGTACTTC. As protein: CASSLEPQGAVREQYF.

V is TRBV7-9 and J is TRBJ1-1; D perhaps matches TRBD1 (5 bases). Germline V gives CDR1 SEHNR, CDR2 FQNEAQ (reference sequence). The CDR3 totals 15 residues. V dropped 2 bases and J dropped 2 bases, with 12 bases sitting between them. DNA for the CDR3: TGTGCCAGCAGCTTACCCCAGGGTCTCAACACTGAAGCTTTCTTT. Encoded protein: CASSLPQGLNTEAFF.

The CDR3 region is CASSLVATGIITNEKLFF. The CDR3 DNA follows: TGTGCCAGCAGCTTGGTTGCGACAGGGATTATAACTAATGAAAAACTGTTTTTT. V gene TRBV5-8 combines with J gene TRBJ1-4, with 7 bases lining up with TRBD1. CDR1 and CDR2 from the germline V gene are SGHTS and YDEGEE. J was trimmed by 1 base and V by 0 bases; bases with no gene match: 9. The CDR3 runs to 18 residues.

The rearrangement links TRBV12-5 to TRBJ2-7; D is undetermined. Trimming took 2 bases from V and 0 from J, leaving 8 bases between them. Germline V gives CDR1 LGHNT, CDR2 FRNRAP. The CDR3 totals 14 residues. CDR3 sequence (DNA): TGTGCTAGTGGTTTGTTTCCGGGCTCCTACGAGCAGTACTTC. It is translated as CASGLFPGSYEQYF. Variable domain in full (rest from reference TRBV12-5 and TRBJ2-7): DARVTQTPRHKVTEMGQEVTMRCQPILGHNTVFWYRQTMMQGLELLAYFRNRAPLDDSGMPKDRFSAEMPDATLATLKIQPSEPRDSAVYFCASGLFPGSYEQYFGPGTRLTVT.

This chain connects TRBV18 to TRBJ2-2; TRBD2 might be the D (6 bases). Germline CDR1 is KGHSH and CDR2 is LQKENI. The CDR3 has 16 amino acids. Trimming stripped 8 bases from V and 6 bases from J, with 22 bases between. CDR3 DNA sequence: TGTGCCAGCGTCCCGGGACTGGCCCAATACTCCGGGGAGCTGTTTTTT. As protein: CASVPGLAQYSGELFF.

The rearrangement links TRBV15 to TRBJ2-3, with 9 bases fitting TRBD2. Germline CDR1 is LNHNV and CDR2 is YYDKDF (reference sequence). The V gene end was trimmed by 0 bases and the J gene end by 2 bases; junction bases not matched to a gene: 15. CDR3 size: 20 residues. This CDR3 reads CATSRDPFGGRAINTDTQYF. CDR3 DNA sequence: TGTGCCACCAGCAGAGACCCCTTCGGCGGGAGGGCCATTAACACAGATACGCAGTATTTT.

The chain joins TRBV19 to TRBJ1-4, with D unresolved. Germline V lookup: CDR1 LNHDA, CDR2 SQIVND (reference sequence). The CDR3 runs 15 residues. V lost 3 bases to trimming and J lost 12 bases, with 20 bases between them. The CDR3 DNA follows: TGTGCCAGTAGTATTAAAATCGGTCACGGGATCGAACTGTTTTTT. This gives the protein CASSIKIGHGIELFF. The full variable domain, with the rest looked up from reference TRBV19 and TRBJ1-4, is DGGITQSPKYLFRKEGQNVTLSCEQNLNHDAMYWYRQDPGQGLRLIYYSQIVNDFQKGDIAEGYSVSREKKESFPLTVTSAQKNPTAFYLCASSIKIGHGIELFFGSGTQLSVL.

The genes are TRBV4-1 and TRBJ1-1; D is undetermined. CDR3 length: 13 residues. Germline V gene sequence: CDR1 MGHRA, CDR2 YSYEKL. V lost 1 base and J lost 5, with 8 bases in between. CDR3 sequence reads: CASSQASGTEAFF. As DNA, the CDR3 is TGCGCCAGCAGCCAAGCTAGTGGGACTGAAGCTTTCTTT.

The chain recombines TRBV6-1 with TRBJ1-4; D not resolved. Germline CDR1 MNHNS, CDR2 SASEGT. There are 14 residues in the CDR3. V was trimmed by 4 bases and J by 7 bases, leaving 13 bases between them. The CDR3 DNA reads as TGTGCCAGCAGTGGGTCAGGCCGGCGTGAAAAACTGTTTTTT. It is translated as CASSGSGRREKLFF.

The genes are TRBV28 and TRBJ2-3; 7 nucleotides align to TRBD1. The CDR3 runs 15 residues. The V gene end was trimmed by 1 base and the J gene end by 6 bases; junction bases not matched to a gene: 7. CDR1 is MDHEN, CDR2 SYDVKM, per germline. CDR3 region: CASSLLGQAEDTQYF. The CDR3, as DNA: TGTGCCAGCAGTTTATTAGGACAGGCTGAGGATACGCAGTATTTT.

As regards this clone: The junction departs from germline at one end; a sequencing error may be responsible. The chain couples TRBV7-7 to TRBJ2-1, with 7 nucleotides matching TRBD2. Germline-derived CDR1 and CDR2 are SSHAT and FNYEAQ (reference sequence). This CDR3 is built from 16 residues. The CDR3 bases are TGTGCTAGCAGCCCCAGTGGCGCTAGCGGATACAATGAGCAGTTCTTC. Translated, it gives CASSPSGASGYNEQFF.

This chain joins TRBV5-6 and TRBJ1-5; perhaps TRBD1 as D (6 bases). The CDR3 length is 14 residues. Germline V CDR1 and CDR2: SGHDT, YYEEEE. The V gene lost 0 bases and the J gene lost 3 bases, with 7 bases spanning the gap. CDR3: CASSLGQVNQPQHF. As DNA, the CDR3 is TGTGCCAGCAGCTTGGGACAGGTCAATCAGCCCCAGCATTTT.

The V and J genes are TRBV28 and TRBJ2-3, with 7 bases fitting TRBD2. Germline V lookup: CDR1 MDHEN, CDR2 SYDVKM. V dropped 10 bases and J dropped 5; count of bases not matched to a gene: 15. This CDR3 is 15 amino acids long. The CDR3 sequence is CATSSPAGVEDTQYF. The CDR3 region has the DNA TGTGCCACCTCGAGTCCGGCGGGAGTCGAAGATACGCAGTATTTT. The full variable domain, in which reference TRBV28 and TRBJ2-3 provide the parts outside the CDR3, is DVKVTQSSRYLVKRTGEKVFLECVQDMDHENMFWYRQDPGLGLRLIYFSYDVKMKEKGDIPEGYSVSREKKERFSLILESASTNQTSMYLCATSSPAGVEDTQYFGPGTRLTVL.

As to this clone: The sample carries other DNA sequences with the same CDR3. This chain connects TRBV5-1 to TRBJ2-5; the D is unclear. V lost 1 base, J lost 2 bases, and 6 bases lay in between. CDR3 length equals 13 residues. The V gene's germline CDR1 is SGHRS and CDR2 YFSETQ. The CDR3 protein is CASSLYGQETQYF. The CDR3 nucleotides are TGCGCCAGCAGCTTGTACGGTCAAGAGACCCAGTACTTC.

The chain employs TRBV5-6 and TRBJ2-7, with a possible D match to TRBD1 (5 bases). Trimming removed 4 bases at V and 4 bases at J, with 18 bases between. CDR3 length: 15 residues. Per the germline V gene, CDR1 is SGHDT and CDR2 is YYEEEE. The CDR3 DNA follows: TGTGCCAGCAGCCGAGAACCAGGGCCTAATTACGAGCAGTACTTC. It yields the protein CASSREPGPNYEQYF. The whole variable domain, filled in from reference TRBV5-6 and TRBJ2-7, reads DAGVTQSPTHLIKTRGQQVTLRCSPKSGHDTVSWYQQALGQGPQFIFQYYEEEERQRGNFPDRFSGHQFPNYSSELNVNALLLGDSALYLCASSREPGPNYEQYFGPGTRLTVT.

The CDR3 region has the DNA TGTGCCAGCAGTTTAGGTCAGGGGGCGCTTGGCTACACCTTC. Its translation is CASSLGQGALGYTF. The chain is built from TRBV28 and TRBJ1-2, with 8 bases fitting TRBD1. Germline V gene lookup returns CDR1 MDHEN and CDR2 SYDVKM. The CDR3 is 14 residues long. The J segment lost 7 bases and the V segment lost 2 bases, leaving 6 bases of the junction unmatched.

This clone was recorded a few times. The identical CDR3 is also encoded by other nucleotide sequences in the sample. This sequence joins TRBV28 and TRBJ1-2; D is perhaps TRBD1 (5 bases). V was pared by 3 bases and J by 2 bases, with 7 bases between. Germline loops: CDR1 MDHEN, CDR2 SYDVKM. The CDR3 totals 13 residues. DNA of the CDR3: TGTGCCAGCAGTTTGGGGCAGAACTATGGCTACACCTTC. Amino acids: CASSLGQNYGYTF.

The V and J genes are TRBV7-9 and TRBJ2-1; 7 bases line up with TRBD1. The CDR3 covers 13 residues. From germline, CDR1 is SEHNR and CDR2 FQNEAQ (reference sequence). J lost 6 bases, V lost 1 base, and 0 bases had no gene match. The CDR3 DNA is TGTGCCAGCAGCTTAGGGGACAGCAATGAGCAGTTCTTC. It yields the protein CASSLGDSNEQFF.

This clone has only one observation. The chain is built from TRBV6-1 and TRBJ2-7; D possibly corresponds to TRBD1 (5 bases). The CDR3 is 12 amino acids. The germline gives CDR1 MNHNS, CDR2 SASEGT. Trimming pared 7 bases from V and 6 bases from J, leaving 13 bases between. CDR3 loop: CASTTTEGEQYF. The CDR3, as DNA: TGTGCCAGCACCACGACAGAAGGCGAGCAGTACTTC.

The chain joins TRBV4-1 to TRBJ2-3; 12 bases are a match to TRBD2. The J segment lost 5 bases and the V segment lost 0 bases, leaving 6 bases of the junction unmatched. This CDR3 region has 17 residues. The germline V gene encodes CDR1 MGHRA and CDR2 YSYEKL. CDR3 bases: TGCGCCAGCAGCCAAGACGGTGGGGGACTAGCGGGAGATACGCAGTATTTT. Translating it yields CASSQDGGGLAGDTQYF.

V and J are TRBV28 and TRBJ1-5; D uncertain. The CDR3 sequence is 14 residues long. V lost 3 bases, J lost 0 bases, and 6 bases lay in between. Germline V gene data show CDR1 as MDHEN and CDR2 as SYDVKM. In nucleotides, the CDR3 is TGTGCCAGCAGTTTCCGACATAGCAATCAGCCCCAGCATTTT. It translates to CASSFRHSNQPQHF.

The chain recombines TRBV10-3 with TRBJ2-3; TRBD2 aligns across 8 bases. This CDR3 region has 15 residues. With 10 bases clipped from V and 2 bases from J, the junction kept 11 bases outside the gene matches. Germline CDR1 is ENHRY and CDR2 is SYGVKD. This CDR3 is CATKSSGDNTDTQYF. For the CDR3, the DNA is TGTGCCACCAAGAGTAGCGGGGACAACACAGATACGCAGTATTTT.